Shown below are 8 T cell receptor beta chains from a single sample sequenced in a study of CD4 T cells in relation to SARS-CoV-2 and coronaviruses. TCRdb's table, derived via immunoSEQ multiplex PCR, lists solely in-frame clones and lacks some. The sample contains about 59,000 clones, roughly 89% of which appear only once. The unexposed donors gave CD4+ T cells in about 2010-2019, prior to COVID-19. The sample comprised memory CD4+ T cells from PBMCs. The receptors derive from a human donor in good health.

The DNA for the CDR3 is TGCGCCAGCAGCGTGGAGTACCCCCAAGAGACCCAGTACTTC. Its translation is CASSVEYPQETQYF. The J gene is TRBJ2-5, the V gene TRBV5-1; D is unresolved. Looked up from germline, CDR1 is SGHRS and CDR2 is YFSETQ. V lost 4 bases and J 1 base, leaving 11 bases between the germline ends. The length of the CDR3 is 14 residues.

This clone has a single count. The rearrangement links TRBV7-8 to TRBJ2-1; TRBD1 matches 10 bases. The V and J ends lost 1 base and 5 bases, in that order; junction bases with no gene match: 11. CDR3 length: 18 amino acids. In germline, CDR1 is SGHVS, CDR2 FQNEAQ. The CDR3 DNA follows: TGTGCCAGCAGCTTAGTTGTACGAGGGACAGGGGCCAACAATGAGCAGTTCTTC. As protein: CASSLVVRGTGANNEQFF.

CDR3 bases: TGTGCCAGCAGTGACCGCGAGCAGTACTTC. Protein product: CASSDREQYF. The chain uses TRBV2 and TRBJ2-7; D remains unclear. The V and J ends lost 3 bases and 6 bases respectively, with 3 bases between them. Germline CDR1 SNHLY, CDR2 FYNNEI. The CDR3 is made up of 10 amino acids. The full variable domain, completed using reference TRBV2 and TRBJ2-7, is EPEVTQTPSHQVTQMGQEVILRCVPISNHLYFYWYRQILGQKVEFLVSFYNNEISEKSEIFDDQFSVERPDGSNFTLKIRSTKLEDSAMYFCASSDREQYFGPGTRLTVT.

The chain recombines TRBV5-1 with TRBJ1-2; 9 bases map to TRBD1. CDR1 is SGHRS, CDR2 YFSETQ, per germline. V lost 3 bases, J lost 8 bases, and 8 bases stayed unmatched. This CDR3 contains 14 residues. The DNA for the CDR3 is TGCGCCAGCAGCTGGGGACAGGGAAGGGACGGCTACACCTTC. This codes for CASSWGQGRDGYTF.

The chain carries TRBV7-6 and TRBJ2-2; the D gene is possibly TRBD2 (6 bases). CDR1 is SGHVS and CDR2 is FNYEAQ in the germline V gene. V lost 1 base and J 5 bases, leaving 11 bases between the germline ends. The CDR3 spans 15 residues. CDR3 loop: CASSLDRRETGELFF. In DNA, the CDR3 is TGTGCCAGCAGCTTAGATCGGAGGGAAACCGGGGAGCTGTTTTTT.

This chain connects TRBV6-5 to TRBJ1-5; D is uncertain. In germline, CDR1 is MNHEY, CDR2 SVGAGI. This CDR3 contains 14 residues. Trimming removed 0 bases at V and 5 bases at J, with 8 bases between. CDR3 nucleotide sequence: TGTGCCAGCAGTTACTCGAGGGTAGATCAGCCCCAGCATTTT. Translated: CASSYSRVDQPQHF.

This rearrangement joins TRBV27 to TRBJ2-7; D call uncertain. The CDR3 has 15 residues. Per germline, CDR1 MNHEY and CDR2 SMNVEV (reference sequence). Trimming took 6 bases from V and 7 from J, leaving 22 bases between them. The CDR3 loop reads CASSWGGAAMGEQYF. CDR3 nucleotide sequence: TGTGCCAGCAGCTGGGGTGGCGCAGCCATGGGGGAGCAGTACTTC.

The chain links TRBV3-1 (or the pseudogene TRBV3-2) to TRBJ1-5, with a tentative D call TRBD1 (5 bases). Germline CDR1 reads LGHDT; CDR2 reads YNNKEL (reference sequence). V lost 2 bases, J lost 4 bases, and 6 bases lay in between. This CDR3 has 13 amino acids. The chain's CDR3 is CASSQRGNQPQHF. The CDR3 DNA follows: TGTGCCAGCAGCCAACGGGGGAATCAGCCCCAGCATTTT.